Presented here are 24 T cell receptor beta chains from one specimen sequenced in a study of cytomegalovirus exposure and HLA in healthy donors. Profiling relied on immunoSEQ multiplex PCR, and the TCRdb table lists in-frame clones only, not all of them. The sample lists tens of thousands of clones, just over 95% occurring once. The specimen sequenced was PBMCs. These receptors all stem from a woman between 18 and 29 years old in good health and CMV-seropositive.

The chain employs TRBV29-1 and TRBJ2-7, with a possible D match to TRBD2 (5 bases). CDR1 is SQVTM, CDR2 ANQGSEA, per germline. CDR3 length: 13 amino acids. V lost 7 bases and J lost 0, with 13 bases in between. The CDR3 DNA follows: TGCAGCGGCCAAGTGGGGAGCTCCTACGAGCAGTACTTC. It codes for CSGQVGSSYEQYF.

The genes are TRBV7-2 and TRBJ2-2; perhaps TRBD2 as D (5 bases). V was cut by 11 bases and J by 4 bases, with 17 bases left in between. Germline assignment: CDR1 SGHTA and CDR2 FQGNSA. The CDR3 sequence is 14 residues long. The chain's CDR3 is CAGRPGAGTGELFF. The CDR3, as DNA: TGTGCCGGGCGGCCGGGCGCGGGCACCGGGGAGCTGTTTTTT.

This chain connects TRBV27 to TRBJ2-1; 10 positions agree with TRBD2. Germline loops: CDR1 MNHEY, CDR2 SMNVEV (reference sequence). The CDR3 is 16 residues long. J was trimmed by 6 bases and V by 5 bases; bases with no gene match: 10. The CDR3 is CASSPIWASGSNEQFF. Written as DNA, the CDR3 is TGTGCCAGCAGTCCTATTTGGGCTAGCGGGAGCAATGAGCAGTTCTTC.

CDR3 protein: CAWSGGLGTTSYEQYF. In DNA, the CDR3 is TGTGCCTGGAGTGGAGGGCTGGGGACAACCTCCTACGAGCAGTACTTC. The chain couples TRBV30 to TRBJ2-7; D perhaps matches TRBD1 (6 bases). The V and J ends lost 1 base and 0 bases respectively, with 16 bases between them. Germline CDR1 reads GTSNPN; CDR2 reads SVGIG (reference sequence). The CDR3 totals 16 residues. The full variable domain, with the rest looked up from reference TRBV30 and TRBJ2-7, is SQTIHQWPATLVQPVGSPLSLECTVEGTSNPNLYWYRQAAGRGLQLLFYSVGIGQISSEVPQNLSASRPQDRQFILSSKKLLLSDSGFYLCAWSGGLGTTSYEQYFGPGTRLTVT.

J is TRBJ2-5 and V is TRBV5-6; D may be TRBD1 (6 bases). Trimming took 4 bases from V and 1 from J, leaving 20 bases between them. CDR1 and CDR2 from the germline V gene are SGHDT and YYEEEE. CDR3 length: 17 residues. CDR3 region: CASSPRGRDPSQETQYF. The CDR3 DNA reads as TGTGCCAGCAGCCCCAGGGGCCGGGATCCCTCCCAAGAGACCCAGTACTTC.

J is TRBJ2-1 and V is TRBV15; D is perhaps TRBD1 (6 bases). Trimming took 5 bases from V and 3 from J, leaving 17 bases between them. Germline CDR1 is LNHNV and CDR2 is YYDKDF (reference sequence). This CDR3 is built from 16 residues. The CDR3 spells CATSGPNTGLYNEQFF. CDR3 nucleotides: TGTGCCACCAGCGGACCGAATACAGGGCTCTACAATGAGCAGTTCTTC.

The chain couples TRBV18 to TRBJ2-2; D is ambiguous. The CDR3 has 13 residues. CDR1 is KGHSH and CDR2 is LQKENI in the germline V gene. V lost 3 bases to trimming and J lost 6 bases, with 8 bases between them. The CDR3 spells CASSPPSSGELFF. CDR3 nucleotide sequence: TGTGCCAGCTCACCGCCCAGTTCCGGGGAGCTGTTTTTT.

The rearrangement joins TRBV5-6 to TRBJ1-1; D remains unclear. The CDR3 runs to 12 residues. Per the germline V gene, CDR1 is SGHDT and CDR2 is YYEEEE. V lost 1 base and J 6 bases, leaving 7 bases between the germline ends. As DNA, the CDR3 is TGTGCCAGCAGCTTGAGAGGCGCTGAAGCTTTCTTT. Its translation is CASSLRGAEAFF.

The CDR3 sequence: CAWSWGVFEQFF. CDR3 DNA sequence: TGTGCCTGGAGTTGGGGAGTTTTTGAGCAGTTCTTC. The rearrangement joins TRBV30 to TRBJ2-1; perhaps TRBD2 as D (5 bases). The CDR3 runs 12 residues. Germline V gene sequence: CDR1 GTSNPN, CDR2 SVGIG (reference sequence). V was pared by 2 bases and J by 9 bases, with 11 bases between.

The chain combines TRBV6-5 with TRBJ1-1, with a tentative D call TRBD1 (5 bases). The CDR3 is 16 residues long. Germline V lookup: CDR1 MNHEY, CDR2 SVGAGI. Trimming removed 0 bases from V and 1 base from J, with 12 bases in between. The CDR3 DNA reads TGTGCCAGCAGTTACTCCTACAGGAGAGCGAACACTGAAGCTTTCTTT. It encodes CASSYSYRRANTEAFF.

V is TRBV28 and J is TRBJ2-1; 11 bases align to TRBD2. This CDR3 is built from 17 residues. V dropped 4 bases and J dropped 4; count of bases not matched to a gene: 9. Per germline, CDR1 MDHEN and CDR2 SYDVKM. CDR3 nucleotides: TGTGCCAGCAGTTCGGCTATAGCGGGAGGGCTTTACAATGAGCAGTTCTTC. Residues: CASSSAIAGGLYNEQFF.

The chain employs TRBV2 and TRBJ2-7; unclear D gene. This CDR3 is built from 12 residues. The germline V gene has CDR1 SNHLY and CDR2 FYNNEI. Trimming cost V 3 bases and J 3 bases, with 6 bases left between them. CDR3 nucleotide sequence: TGTGCCAGCAGTGAGGCGGACTACGAGCAGTACTTC. The encoded protein is CASSEADYEQYF.

J is TRBJ2-7 and V is TRBV28; 7 bases align to TRBD1. There are 14 residues in the CDR3. V shed 5 bases, J shed 0 bases, and the junction held 4 bases outside the gene matches. Germline CDR1 reads MDHEN; CDR2 reads SYDVKM. The CDR3 coding sequence is TGTGCCAGCAGTCCCGGGACAGCCTCCTACGAGCAGTACTTC. Protein: CASSPGTASYEQYF.

Comments on this clone: An end of the junction differs from the germline gene, which may be a read error. This sequence joins TRBV11-3 and TRBJ1-1; possibly TRBD1 for D (6 bases). The CDR3 has 20 residues. The V gene's germline CDR1 is SGHNT and CDR2 YENEEA. The CDR3 loop is CASRLAAPAPGADPHTEAFF. CDR3 in DNA: TGTGCCAGCAGGTTAGCCGCGCCAGCACCAGGGGCCGACCCCCACACTGAAGCTTTCTTT. The whole variable domain, filled in from reference TRBV11-3 and TRBJ1-1, reads EAGVVQSPRYKIIEKKQPVAFWCNPISGHNTLYWYLQNLGQGPELLIRYENEEAVDDSQLPKDRFSAERLKGVDSTLKIQPAELGDSAVYLCASRLAAPAPGADPHTEAFFGQGTRLTVV.

V gene TRBV13 combines with J gene TRBJ2-1; 10 bases agree with TRBD1. The germline V gene has CDR1 PRHDT and CDR2 FYEKMQ (reference sequence). Trimming took 5 bases from V and 4 from J; bases not matched to a gene: 11. This CDR3 spans 17 amino acids. This CDR3 is CASSPQFGTGVYNEQFF. The DNA for the CDR3 is TGTGCCAGCAGCCCGCAATTCGGGACAGGGGTTTACAATGAGCAGTTCTTC.

This chain links TRBV28 with TRBJ2-7; 7 bases line up with TRBD1. The CDR3 is made up of 12 amino acids. Germline CDR1 and CDR2: MDHEN and SYDVKM. Losses at the gene ends were 6 bases for V and 2 bases for J; bases not matched to a gene: 1. In nucleotides, the CDR3 is TGTGCCAGCAGAGGGACAGCCTACGAGCAGTACTTC. This translates into CASRGTAYEQYF.

V and J are TRBV23-1 and TRBJ1-1, with D possibly TRBD1 on 5 matching bases. TRBV23-1 is placed among ORFs of uncertain function. V lost 2 bases, J lost 4 bases, and 20 bases lay in between. This CDR3 spans 17 amino acids. The chain's CDR3 is CASSQPRLQDPSTEAFF. DNA of the CDR3: TGCGCCAGCAGTCAACCACGGCTACAGGACCCCAGCACTGAAGCTTTCTTT.

The table lists this clone with a few counts. The CDR3 sequence is CAIGQGLFRREYNEQFF. CDR3 nucleotides: TGTGCCATCGGACAGGGGCTTTTTCGGCGGGAGTACAATGAGCAGTTCTTC. The rearrangement links TRBV10-3 to TRBJ2-1; 9 positions agree with TRBD1. Trimming cost V 8 bases and J 4 bases; bases outside gene matches: 15. Per the germline V gene, CDR1 is ENHRY and CDR2 is SYGVKD. This CDR3 region has 17 residues.

A single count supports this clone. This chain joins TRBV28 and TRBJ2-7; the D is unclear. The ends were cut back, 5 bases at V and 3 bases at J, with 8 bases in the middle. The CDR3 is 12 residues long. CDR1 and CDR2 from the germline V gene are MDHEN and SYDVKM. CDR3: CASSSRHYEQYF. In nucleotides, the CDR3 is TGTGCCAGCAGTAGCAGACACTACGAGCAGTACTTC.

CDR3 sequence (DNA): TGCGCCAGCAGCCCCGCCGGGGGGACCTACGAGCAGTACTTC. Translation gives CASSPAGGTYEQYF. J is TRBJ2-7 and V is TRBV4-1; 7 nucleotides align to TRBD2. Germline V gene sequence: CDR1 MGHRA, CDR2 YSYEKL. The junction had 5 bases not matched to a gene; V was cut back by 4 bases and J by 2 bases. The CDR3 runs to 14 residues.

The chain combines TRBV27 with TRBJ1-5, with TRBD1 identical over 9 bases. Germline CDR1 MNHEY, CDR2 SMNVEV (reference sequence). V lost 5 bases and J lost 7; bases outside the gene matches: 9. CDR3 length: 15 residues. Written as DNA, the CDR3 is TGTGCCAGCAGTCCAAGGGACAGGGCGGTACAGCCCCAGCATTTT. Translated, it gives CASSPRDRAVQPQHF.

The chain uses TRBV27 and TRBJ2-7; 8 bases agree with TRBD2. The V segment lost 0 bases and the J segment 3 bases; nucleotides outside the gene matches: 13. CDR1 and CDR2 (germline): MNHEY, SMNVEV (reference sequence). The CDR3 has 18 residues. The CDR3 loop is CASSLSPPQAGVYYEQYF. CDR3 DNA: TGTGCCAGCAGTTTATCCCCACCCCAAGCGGGAGTGTACTACGAGCAGTACTTC.

The chain joins TRBV6-5 to TRBJ2-5; D ambiguous. Germline values: CDR1 MNHEY, CDR2 SVGAGI. Trimming pared 7 bases from V and 4 bases from J, leaving 7 bases between. This CDR3 contains 11 residues. The CDR3 spells CASTSGETQYF. The CDR3 region has the DNA TGTGCCAGCACCTCCGGAGAGACCCAGTACTTC.

A single count supports this clone. V is TRBV5-6 and J is TRBJ1-2; D is unclear. Trimming stripped 0 bases from V and 4 bases from J, with 22 bases between. The CDR3 spans 18 residues. Germline V gene sequence: CDR1 SGHDT, CDR2 YYEEEE. CDR3 in amino acids: CASSLGSYEGLTFYGYTF. CDR3 DNA sequence: TGTGCCAGCAGCTTGGGGTCGTATGAAGGACTTACGTTCTATGGCTACACCTTC.